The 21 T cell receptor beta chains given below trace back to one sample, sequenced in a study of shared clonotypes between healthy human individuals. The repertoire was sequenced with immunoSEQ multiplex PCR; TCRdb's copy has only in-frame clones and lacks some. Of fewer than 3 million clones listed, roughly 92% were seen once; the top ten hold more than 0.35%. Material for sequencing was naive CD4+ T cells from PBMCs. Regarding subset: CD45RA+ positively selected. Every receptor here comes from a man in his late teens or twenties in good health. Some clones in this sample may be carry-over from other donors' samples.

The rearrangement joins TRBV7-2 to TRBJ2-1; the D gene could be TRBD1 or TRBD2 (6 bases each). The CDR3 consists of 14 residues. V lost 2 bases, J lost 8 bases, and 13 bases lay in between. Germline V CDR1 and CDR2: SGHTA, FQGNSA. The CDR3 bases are TGTGCCAGCAGCTTAACTGGGGGGCGGCATGAGCAGTTCTTC. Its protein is CASSLTGGRHEQFF.

CDR3 nucleotide sequence: TGCGCCAGCAGCCCCACCTCGGACAGGGGCGGTGGCTACACCTTC. It specifies CASSPTSDRGGGYTF. V usage is TRBV4-1 and J usage is TRBJ1-2, with 9 bases matching TRBD1. This CDR3 contains 15 residues. With V trimmed by 4 bases and J by 7 bases, 10 bases remained unmatched. The germline V gene encodes CDR1 MGHRA and CDR2 YSYEKL.

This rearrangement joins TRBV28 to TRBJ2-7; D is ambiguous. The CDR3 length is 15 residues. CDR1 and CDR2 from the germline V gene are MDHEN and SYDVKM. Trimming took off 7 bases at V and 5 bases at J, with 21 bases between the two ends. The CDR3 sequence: CASTPPPGTRNEQYF. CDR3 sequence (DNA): TGTGCCAGCACCCCTCCTCCGGGTACCAGAAACGAGCAGTACTTC.

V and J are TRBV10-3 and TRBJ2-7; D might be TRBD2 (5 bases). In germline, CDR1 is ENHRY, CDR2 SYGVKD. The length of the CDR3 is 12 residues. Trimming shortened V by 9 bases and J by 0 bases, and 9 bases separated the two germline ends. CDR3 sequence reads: CAIADFSYEQYF. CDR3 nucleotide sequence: TGTGCCATAGCGGACTTCTCCTACGAGCAGTACTTC.

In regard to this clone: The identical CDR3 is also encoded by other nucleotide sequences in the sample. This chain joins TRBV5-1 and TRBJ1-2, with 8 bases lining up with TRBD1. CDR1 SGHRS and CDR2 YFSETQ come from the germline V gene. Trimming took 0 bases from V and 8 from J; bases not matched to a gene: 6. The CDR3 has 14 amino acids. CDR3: CASSLEQGAGGYTF. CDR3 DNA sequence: TGCGCCAGCAGCTTGGAGCAGGGGGCAGGAGGCTACACCTTC.

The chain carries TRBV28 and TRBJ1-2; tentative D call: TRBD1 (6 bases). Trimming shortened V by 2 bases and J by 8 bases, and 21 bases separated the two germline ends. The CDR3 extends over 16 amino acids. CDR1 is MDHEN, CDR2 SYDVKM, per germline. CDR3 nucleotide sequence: TGTGCCAGCAGTTTAGGGGGCCCCCTACGAGGAGAAGGCTACACCTTC. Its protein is CASSLGGPLRGEGYTF.

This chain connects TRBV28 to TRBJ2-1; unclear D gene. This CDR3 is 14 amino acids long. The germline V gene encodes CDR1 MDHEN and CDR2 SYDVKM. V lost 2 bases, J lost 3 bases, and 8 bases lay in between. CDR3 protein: CASSLTEFYNEQFF. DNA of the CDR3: TGTGCCAGCAGTTTAACGGAATTCTACAATGAGCAGTTCTTC. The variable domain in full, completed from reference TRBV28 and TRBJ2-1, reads DVKVTQSSRYLVKRTGEKVFLECVQDMDHENMFWYRQDPGLGLRLIYFSYDVKMKEKGDIPEGYSVSREKKERFSLILESASTNQTSMYLCASSLTEFYNEQFFGPGTRLTVL.

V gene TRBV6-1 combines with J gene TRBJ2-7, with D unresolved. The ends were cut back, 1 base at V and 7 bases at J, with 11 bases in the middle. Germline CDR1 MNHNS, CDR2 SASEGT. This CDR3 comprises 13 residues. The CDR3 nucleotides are TGTGCCAGCAGTGAAGGAAGGCCTAGTGAGCAGTACTTC. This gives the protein CASSEGRPSEQYF.

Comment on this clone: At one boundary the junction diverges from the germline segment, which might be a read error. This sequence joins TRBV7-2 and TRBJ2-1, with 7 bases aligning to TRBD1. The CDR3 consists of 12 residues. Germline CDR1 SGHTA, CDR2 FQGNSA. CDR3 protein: CASSLAGTAIIF. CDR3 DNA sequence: TGTGCCAGCAGCTTAGCGGGGACAGCGATAATCTTC.

CDR3 coding DNA: TGCGCCAGCAGCTTGACCGGAACCCCAGGAGAAAAACTGTTTTTT. Translating it yields CASSLTGTPGEKLFF. V and J are TRBV5-1 and TRBJ1-4, with D unclear. The CDR3 consists of 15 residues. V lost 1 base and J lost 8, with 15 bases in between. Germline CDR1 is SGHRS and CDR2 is YFSETQ.

The CDR3, as DNA: TGCGCCAGCAGCCACGGACAGGGCCTCAAAAACATTCAGTACTTC. This translates into CASSHGQGLKNIQYF. The chain couples TRBV5-1 to TRBJ2-4; TRBD1 matches 8 bases. Germline loops: CDR1 SGHRS, CDR2 YFSETQ. V trimming: 4 bases; J trimming: 3 bases; junction bases outside the gene matches: 6. The CDR3 is 15 residues long.

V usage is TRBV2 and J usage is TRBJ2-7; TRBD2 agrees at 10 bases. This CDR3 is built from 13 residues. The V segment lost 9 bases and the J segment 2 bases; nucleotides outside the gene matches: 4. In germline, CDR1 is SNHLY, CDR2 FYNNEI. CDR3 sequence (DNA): TGTGCCAGGAGGACTAGCGGAACCTACGAGCAGTACTTC. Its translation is CARRTSGTYEQYF.

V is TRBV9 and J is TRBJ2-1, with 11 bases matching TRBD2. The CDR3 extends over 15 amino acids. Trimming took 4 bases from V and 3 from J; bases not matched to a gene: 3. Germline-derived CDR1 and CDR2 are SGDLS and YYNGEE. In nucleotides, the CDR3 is TGTGCCAGCAGCACCGGACTAGCGGGCTACAATGAGCAGTTCTTC. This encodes CASSTGLAGYNEQFF. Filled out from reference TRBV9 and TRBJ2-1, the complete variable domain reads DSGVTQTPKHLITATGQRVTLRCSPRSGDLSVYWYQQSLDQGLQFLIQYYNGEERAKGNILERFSAQQFPDLHSELNLSSLELGDSALYFCASSTGLAGYNEQFFGPGTRLTVL.

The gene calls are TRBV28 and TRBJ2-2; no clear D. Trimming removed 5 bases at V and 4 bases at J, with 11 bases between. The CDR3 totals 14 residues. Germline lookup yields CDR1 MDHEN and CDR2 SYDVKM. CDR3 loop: CASSHGSITGELFF. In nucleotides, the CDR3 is TGTGCCAGCAGTCACGGATCAATCACCGGGGAGCTGTTTTTT.

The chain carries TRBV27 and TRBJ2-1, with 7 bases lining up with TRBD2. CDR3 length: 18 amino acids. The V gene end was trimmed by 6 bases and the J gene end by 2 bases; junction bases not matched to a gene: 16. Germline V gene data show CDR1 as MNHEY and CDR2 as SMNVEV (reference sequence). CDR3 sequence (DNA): TGTGCCAGCAGCCTTATCCCGCCCTCTAGCGGCCCCTACAATGAGCAGTTCTTC. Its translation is CASSLIPPSSGPYNEQFF.

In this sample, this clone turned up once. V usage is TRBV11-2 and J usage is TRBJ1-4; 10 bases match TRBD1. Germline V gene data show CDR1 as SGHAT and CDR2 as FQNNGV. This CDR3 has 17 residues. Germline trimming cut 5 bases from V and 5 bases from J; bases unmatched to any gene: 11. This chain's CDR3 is CASSRTLTGGPNEKLFF. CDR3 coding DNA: TGTGCCAGCAGCCGGACCTTGACAGGGGGCCCAAATGAAAAACTGTTTTTT.

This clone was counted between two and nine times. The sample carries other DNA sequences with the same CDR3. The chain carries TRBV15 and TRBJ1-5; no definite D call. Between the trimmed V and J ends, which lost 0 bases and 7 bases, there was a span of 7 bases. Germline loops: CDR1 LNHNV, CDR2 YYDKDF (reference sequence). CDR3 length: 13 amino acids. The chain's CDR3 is CATSRDLGQPQHF. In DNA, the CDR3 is TGTGCCACCAGCAGAGATTTGGGGCAGCCCCAGCATTTT.

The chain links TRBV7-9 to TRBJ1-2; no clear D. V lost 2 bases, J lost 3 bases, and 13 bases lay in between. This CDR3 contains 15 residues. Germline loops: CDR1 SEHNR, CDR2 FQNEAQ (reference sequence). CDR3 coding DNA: TGTGCCAGCAGCTTATATGGGGTGGGCGACTATGGCTACACCTTC. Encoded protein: CASSLYGVGDYGYTF.

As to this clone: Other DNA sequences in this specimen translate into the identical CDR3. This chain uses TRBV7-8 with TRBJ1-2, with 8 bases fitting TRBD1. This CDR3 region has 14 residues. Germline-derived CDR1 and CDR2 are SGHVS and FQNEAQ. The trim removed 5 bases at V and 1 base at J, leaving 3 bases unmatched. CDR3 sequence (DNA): TGTGCCAGCAGCCCCGGACAGGGTAACTATGGCTACACCTTC. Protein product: CASSPGQGNYGYTF. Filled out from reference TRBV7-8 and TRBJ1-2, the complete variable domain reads GAGVSQSPRYKVAKRGQDVALRCDPISGHVSLFWYQQALGQGPEFLTYFQNEAQLDKSGLPSDRFFAERPEGSVSTLKIQRTQQEDSAVYLCASSPGQGNYGYTFGSGTRLTVV.

DNA for the CDR3: TGTGCCAACACTTCGTCAGGACTAGCGGTGAACACCGGGGAGCTGTTTTTT. Amino acids: CANTSSGLAVNTGELFF. This sequence joins TRBV19 and TRBJ2-2; the match to TRBD2 covers 10 bases. This CDR3 is built from 17 residues. CDR1 and CDR2 (germline): LNHDA, SQIVND (reference sequence). Trimming took 10 bases from V and 1 from J; bases not matched to a gene: 12.

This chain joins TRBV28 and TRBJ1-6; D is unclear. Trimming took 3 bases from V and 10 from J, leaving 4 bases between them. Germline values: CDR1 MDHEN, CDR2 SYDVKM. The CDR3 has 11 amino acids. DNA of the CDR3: TGTGCCAGCAGTTTCAGGTCACCCCTCCACTTT. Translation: CASSFRSPLHF.